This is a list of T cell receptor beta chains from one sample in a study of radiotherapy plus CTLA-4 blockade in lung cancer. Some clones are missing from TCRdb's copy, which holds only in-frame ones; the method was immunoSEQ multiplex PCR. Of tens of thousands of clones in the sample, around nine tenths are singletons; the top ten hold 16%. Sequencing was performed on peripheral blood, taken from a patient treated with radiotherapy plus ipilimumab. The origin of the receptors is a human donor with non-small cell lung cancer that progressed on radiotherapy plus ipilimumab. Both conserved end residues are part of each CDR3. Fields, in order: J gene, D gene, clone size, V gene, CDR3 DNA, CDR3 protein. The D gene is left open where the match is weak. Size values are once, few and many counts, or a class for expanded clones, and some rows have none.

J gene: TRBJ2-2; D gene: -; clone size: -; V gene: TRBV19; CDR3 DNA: TGTGCCAGTAGTCCCCGACAATCAACCGGGGAGCTGTTTTTT; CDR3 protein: CASSPRQSTGELFF
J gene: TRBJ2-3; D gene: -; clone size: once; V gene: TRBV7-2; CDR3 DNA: TGTGCCAGCACTATGTCGGATACGCAGTATTTT; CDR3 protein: CASTMSDTQYF
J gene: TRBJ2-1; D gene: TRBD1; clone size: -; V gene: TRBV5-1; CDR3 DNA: TGCGCCAGCAGCTCGGGACAGGGGGTCGATGAGCAGTTCTTC; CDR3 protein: CASSSGQGVDEQFF
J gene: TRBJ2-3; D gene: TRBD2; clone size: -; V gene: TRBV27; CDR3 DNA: TGTGCCAGCAGACGGACTAGCGGCACAGATACGCAGTATTTT; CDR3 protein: CASRRTSGTDTQYF
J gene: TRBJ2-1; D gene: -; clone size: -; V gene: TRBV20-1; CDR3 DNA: TGCAGTGCTGTTCAGCAAAATGAGCAGTTCTTC; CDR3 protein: CSAVQQNEQFF
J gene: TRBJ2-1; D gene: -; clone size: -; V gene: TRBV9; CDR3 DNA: TGTGCCAGCAGCGTAGGGGTGGGCAATGAGCAGTTCTTC; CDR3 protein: CASSVGVGNEQFF
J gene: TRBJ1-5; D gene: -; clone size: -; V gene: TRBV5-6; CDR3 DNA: TGTGCCAGCAGCTTTTTGACAAACGTCGATCAGCCCCAGCATTTT; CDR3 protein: CASSFLTNVDQPQHF
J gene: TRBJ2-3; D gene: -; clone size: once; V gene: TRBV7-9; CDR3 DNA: TGTGCCAGCAGCTTAACAGGGTCAGATACGCAGTATTTT; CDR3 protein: CASSLTGSDTQYF
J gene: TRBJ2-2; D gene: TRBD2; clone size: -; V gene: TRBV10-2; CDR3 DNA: TGCGCCAGCAGTGATCCCACCGGGACTAGTTCTAACACCGGGGAGCTGTTTTTT; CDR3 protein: CASSDPTGTSSNTGELFF
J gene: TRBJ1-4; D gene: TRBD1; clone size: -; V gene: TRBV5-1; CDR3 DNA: TGCGCCAGCAGCTTGGGCGAAAAAACAGGGGGCGTAACTAATGAAAAACTGTTTTTT; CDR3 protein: CASSLGEKTGGVTNEKLFF
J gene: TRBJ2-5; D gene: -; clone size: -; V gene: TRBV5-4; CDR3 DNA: TGTGCCAGCAGCTTACCGCCGGGGAGGACCCAGTACTTC; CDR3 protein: CASSLPPGRTQYF
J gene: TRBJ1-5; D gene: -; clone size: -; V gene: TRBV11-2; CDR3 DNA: TGTGCCAGCAGCTTAGGTCAGACCTATAGCAATCAGCCCCAGCATTTT; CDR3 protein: CASSLGQTYSNQPQHF
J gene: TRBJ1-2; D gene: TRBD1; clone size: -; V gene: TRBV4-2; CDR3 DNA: TGTGCCAGCAGCCAAGGGACAGGTCTGACGGGCTACACCTTC; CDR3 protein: CASSQGTGLTGYTF
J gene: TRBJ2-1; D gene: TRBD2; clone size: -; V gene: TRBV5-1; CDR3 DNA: TGCGCCAGCAGCTTGGGCCTAGCGGGATGGTACAATGAGCAGTTCTTC; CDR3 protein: CASSLGLAGWYNEQFF
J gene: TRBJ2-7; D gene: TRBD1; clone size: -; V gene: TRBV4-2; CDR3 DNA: TGTGCCAGCAGCCAAGGAACCGGGACAGGGGGCGACCCCTACGAGCAGTACTTC; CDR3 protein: CASSQGTGTGGDPYEQYF
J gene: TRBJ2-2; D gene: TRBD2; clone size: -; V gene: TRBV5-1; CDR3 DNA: TGCGCCAGCGTCAGTCAAGCGGGAGGGCTAACCGGGGAGCTGTTTTTT; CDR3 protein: CASVSQAGGLTGELFF
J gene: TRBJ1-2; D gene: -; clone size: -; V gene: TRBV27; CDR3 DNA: TGTGCCAGCAGTTTCCGGGGGCCAGGGTCGGCCTATGGCTACACCTTC; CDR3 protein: CASSFRGPGSAYGYTF
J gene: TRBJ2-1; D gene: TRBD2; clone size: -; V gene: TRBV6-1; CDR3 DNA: TGTGCCAGCAGTGTCGAACTAGCGGGAGGCAATGAGCAGTTCTTC; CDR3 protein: CASSVELAGGNEQFF
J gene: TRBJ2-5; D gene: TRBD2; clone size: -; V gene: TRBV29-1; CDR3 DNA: TGCAACGTGCTCCTAGCGGGACGCGAGACCCAGTACTTC; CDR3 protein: CNVLLAGRETQYF
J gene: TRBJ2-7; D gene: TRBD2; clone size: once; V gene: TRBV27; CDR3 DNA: TGTGCCAGCAGTTCCAGACTAGCGGTGGGCTACGAGCAGTACTTC; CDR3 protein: CASSSRLAVGYEQYF
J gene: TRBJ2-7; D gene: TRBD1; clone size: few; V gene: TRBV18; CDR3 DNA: TGTGCCAGCTCACCCGGACAGGGGGCGGGAGAGCAGTACTTC; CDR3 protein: CASSPGQGAGEQYF
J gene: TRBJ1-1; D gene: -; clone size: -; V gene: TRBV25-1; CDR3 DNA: TGTGCCAGCACGGGGGAGTTGAACACTGAAGCTTTCTTT; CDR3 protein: CASTGELNTEAFF
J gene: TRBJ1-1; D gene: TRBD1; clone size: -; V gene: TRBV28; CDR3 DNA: TGTGCCAGCAGCCCTTACAGGGGCTCTGAAGCTTTCTTT; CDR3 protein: CASSPYRGSEAFF
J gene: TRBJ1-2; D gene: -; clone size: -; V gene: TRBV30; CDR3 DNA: TGTGCCTGGAGTGAGGGAGGGCCGACGGCTCGAGCTAACTATGGCTACACCTTC; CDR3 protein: CAWSEGGPTARANYGYTF
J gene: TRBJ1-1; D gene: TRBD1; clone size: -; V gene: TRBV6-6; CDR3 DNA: TGTGCCAGCAGTTCTTACAGGGGAAACACTGAAGCTTTCTTT; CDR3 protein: CASSSYRGNTEAFF
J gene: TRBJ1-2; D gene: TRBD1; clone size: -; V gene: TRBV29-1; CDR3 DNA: TGCAGCGTCGTCCCGGGACAGGGCAACTATGGCTACACCTTC; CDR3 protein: CSVVPGQGNYGYTF
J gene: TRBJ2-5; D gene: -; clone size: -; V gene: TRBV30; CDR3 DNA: TGTGCCTGGAGTGTACAGGGAACGACCCAGTACTTC; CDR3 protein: CAWSVQGTTQYF
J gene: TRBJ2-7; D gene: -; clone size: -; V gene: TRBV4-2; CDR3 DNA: TGTGCCAGCAGCCAAGAGGCGGCAGTTTTCTACGAGCAGTACTTC; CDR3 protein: CASSQEAAVFYEQYF
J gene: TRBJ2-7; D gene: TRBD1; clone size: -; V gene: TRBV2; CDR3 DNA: TGTGCCAGCAGCCCGGGACAGGGTCCCTACGAGCAGTACTTC; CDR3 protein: CASSPGQGPYEQYF
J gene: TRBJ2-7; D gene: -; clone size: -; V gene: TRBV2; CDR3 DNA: TGTGCCAGCAGCTTACAGGGCTACGAGCAGTACTTC; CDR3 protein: CASSLQGYEQYF
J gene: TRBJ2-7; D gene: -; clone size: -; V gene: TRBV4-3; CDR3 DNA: TGCGCCAGCAGCCAGGGGACGTCGACCGAGCAGTACTTC; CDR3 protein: CASSQGTSTEQYF
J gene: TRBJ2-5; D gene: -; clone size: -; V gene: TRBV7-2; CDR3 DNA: TGTGCCAGCAGCTGGAGGACGGGGGAAAAAGAGACCCAGTACTTC; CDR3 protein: CASSWRTGEKETQYF
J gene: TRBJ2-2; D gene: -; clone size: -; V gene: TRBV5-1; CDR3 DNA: TGCGCCAGCGTCAGTCAAGCAGGAGGGCTAACCGGGGAGCTGTTTTTT; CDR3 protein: CASVSQAGGLTGELFF
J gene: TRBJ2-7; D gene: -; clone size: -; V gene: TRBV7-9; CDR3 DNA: TGTGCCAGCAGCAAACCGGGACCCCAAGGCTACGAGCAGTACTTC; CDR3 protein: CASSKPGPQGYEQYF
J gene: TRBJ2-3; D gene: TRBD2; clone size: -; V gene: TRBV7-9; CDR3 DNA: TGTGCCAGCAGCTTAGCTACTAGCGGGAGTTATGATACGCAGTATTTT; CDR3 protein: CASSLATSGSYDTQYF
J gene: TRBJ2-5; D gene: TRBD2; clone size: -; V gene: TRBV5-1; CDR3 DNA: TGCGCCAGCAGCTTGGTCGCGGGAGGTGGAGAGACCCAGTACTTC; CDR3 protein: CASSLVAGGGETQYF
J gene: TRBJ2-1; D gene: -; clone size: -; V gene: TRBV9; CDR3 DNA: TGTGCCAGCAGCGTAGGATCAGGGGCCTCCTACAATGAGCAGTTCTTC; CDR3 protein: CASSVGSGASYNEQFF
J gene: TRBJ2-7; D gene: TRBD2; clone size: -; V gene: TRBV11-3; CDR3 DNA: TGTGCCAGCAGCGCCTTAGCGGGAGGATCTGGATCCGAGCAGTACTTC; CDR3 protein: CASSALAGGSGSEQYF
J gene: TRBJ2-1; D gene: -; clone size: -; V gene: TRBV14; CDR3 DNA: TGTGCCAGCTTTTCCAGGTATAATGAGCAGTTCTTC; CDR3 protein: CASFSRYNEQFF
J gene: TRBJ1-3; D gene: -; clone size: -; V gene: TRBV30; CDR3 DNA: TGTGCCTGGAGTGTGGTGAGGAGAAATCGAGGAAACACCATATATTTT; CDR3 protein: CAWSVVRRNRGNTIYF
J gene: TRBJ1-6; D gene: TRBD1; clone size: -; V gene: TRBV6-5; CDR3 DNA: TGTGCCAGCAGACTTACAGGGGATTCACCCCTCCACTTT; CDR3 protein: CASRLTGDSPLHF
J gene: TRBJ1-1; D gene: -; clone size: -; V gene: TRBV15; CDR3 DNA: TGTGCCACCAGCAGGGGACGGGTGAACACTGAAGCTTTCTTT; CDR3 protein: CATSRGRVNTEAFF
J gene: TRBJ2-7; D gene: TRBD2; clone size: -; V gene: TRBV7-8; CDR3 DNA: TGTGCCAGCAGCACCCCCTCTCTAGCGGGGGGGCCTAGATCCTACGAGCAGTACTTC; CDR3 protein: CASSTPSLAGGPRSYEQYF
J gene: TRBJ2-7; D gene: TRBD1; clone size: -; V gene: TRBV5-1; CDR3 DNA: TGCGCCAGCAGCTTGGTAAGGACAGGGAGCGAGCAGTACTTC; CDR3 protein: CASSLVRTGSEQYF